These 10 T cell receptor beta chains originate from one sample sequenced in a study of T cell responses to AZD1222 COVID-19 vaccine. Profiled with immunoSEQ multiplex PCR; TCRdb holds only in-frame clones, not every one. Of over 100,000 clones listed, approximately 91% are singletons. Sequenced material: peripheral blood, taken 28 days after the second AZD1222 dose. These receptors were collected from an adult who received the AZD1222 COVID-19 vaccine.

This chain links TRBV29-1 with TRBJ2-3; D possibly corresponds to TRBD1 (5 bases). The V gene lost 4 bases and the J gene lost 4 bases, with 9 bases spanning the gap. The CDR3 loop spans 12 amino acids. Germline V gene sequence: CDR1 SQVTM, CDR2 ANQGSEA. CDR3 protein: CSVAVGADTQYF. CDR3 nucleotide sequence: TGCAGCGTTGCAGTAGGGGCAGATACGCAGTATTTT.

This rearrangement joins TRBV9 to TRBJ2-7, with D perhaps TRBD1 or TRBD2 (5 bases each). The CDR3 is made up of 13 amino acids. CDR1 SGDLS and CDR2 YYNGEE come from the germline V gene. V lost 0 bases and J 6 bases, leaving 10 bases between the germline ends. The CDR3, as DNA: TGTGCCAGCAGCGTAGGAGGTGGGGGCGAGCAGTACTTC. It is translated as CASSVGGGGEQYF.

The chain uses TRBV28 and TRBJ1-5, with TRBD1 as a possible D gene (5 bases). Germline-derived CDR1 and CDR2 are MDHEN and SYDVKM. The CDR3 spans 13 residues. The germline V and J ends were trimmed by 6 bases and 4 bases, with 10 bases remaining between them. In DNA form, the CDR3 reads TGTGCCAGCAGCAACGAGGGGAATCAGCCCCAGCATTTT. Translation: CASSNEGNQPQHF.

The chain uses TRBV9 and TRBJ2-2, with 8 bases aligning to TRBD1. V gave up 2 bases and J gave up 1 base; unmatched junction bases: 4. Germline CDR1 reads SGDLS; CDR2 reads YYNGEE. The CDR3 is 16 residues long. The CDR3: CASSVSGGLNTGELFF. The CDR3 DNA follows: TGTGCCAGCAGCGTGTCAGGGGGCCTGAACACCGGGGAGCTGTTTTTT.

The chain is built from TRBV6-2 or TRBV6-3 and TRBJ2-2; tentatively, D is TRBD2 (6 bases). The CDR3 runs to 16 residues. The V gene's germline CDR1 is MNHEY and CDR2 SVGEGT. V was shortened by 6 bases and J by 2 bases, with 16 bases between the two germline ends. CDR3 sequence: CASSLAGGQNTGELFF. The CDR3 region has the DNA TGTGCCAGCAGCCTGGCCGGAGGGCAAAACACCGGGGAGCTGTTTTTT.

The V and J genes are TRBV9 and TRBJ2-3, with D perhaps matching TRBD1 or TRBD2 (6 bases each). The germline V gene encodes CDR1 SGDLS and CDR2 YYNGEE. The V end lost 4 bases, the J end lost 4 bases, and 19 bases lay between the germline ends. This CDR3 is 16 amino acids long. The CDR3 protein is CASSTRGLSSADTQYF. The CDR3 coding sequence is TGTGCCAGCAGCACCCGGGGGCTTTCGTCTGCAGATACGCAGTATTTT.

V is TRBV2 and J is TRBJ2-1; 9 bases are a match to TRBD1. V lost 6 bases and J lost 11; bases outside the gene matches: 8. The CDR3 contains 13 residues. Germline V lookup: CDR1 SNHLY, CDR2 FYNNEI. For the CDR3, the DNA is TGTGCCAGCAGCCTCGGACAGGGGAAAAAGCAGTTCTTC. Its translation is CASSLGQGKKQFF.

The chain recombines TRBV5-1 with TRBJ2-7; unclear D gene. Germline V gene lookup returns CDR1 SGHRS and CDR2 YFSETQ. The CDR3 covers 16 residues. The V end was cut by 4 bases, the J end by 5 bases, with 22 bases between. CDR3 amino acids: CASSHQPMENQDEQYF. CDR3 coding DNA: TGCGCCAGCAGCCATCAGCCTATGGAGAATCAGGACGAGCAGTACTTC.

The V call is TRBV30, the J call TRBJ1-5; 10 bases fit TRBD1. Per germline, CDR1 GTSNPN and CDR2 SVGIG (reference sequence). Germline trimming cut 4 bases from V and 6 bases from J; bases unmatched to any gene: 3. The CDR3 loop spans 13 amino acids. The CDR3 here is CAWNRDRGQPQHF. The CDR3 nucleotides read TGTGCCTGGAACCGGGACAGGGGTCAGCCCCAGCATTTT.

This clone appeared a single time. The rearrangement uses TRBV2 and TRBJ1-2; TRBD1 is a possible D gene (6 bases). The germline gives CDR1 SNHLY, CDR2 FYNNEI. V was shortened by 7 bases and J by 5 bases, with 17 bases between the two germline ends. This CDR3 contains 14 residues. The CDR3 nucleotides are TGTGCCAGCAAACCCGGACAGTCTGCTTATGGCTACACCTTC. It specifies CASKPGQSAYGYTF.